This T cell receptor beta chain was identified during a study of early T cells in non-severe SARS-CoV-2 infection. One entry per CDR3 protein, called by TCRdb with MiXCR from the 5' RACE reads. This sample has around 47,000 distinct CDR3 sequences, with 11% found just once. The receptor's source is an adult who was a healthcare worker with PCR-confirmed SARS-CoV-2 infection or an uninfected control (not recorded which). The sequenced sample consisted of whole blood.

CDR3 bases: TGTGCCAGCAAAATAGGTGCCACCGGGGAGCTGTTTTTT. Translating it yields CASKIGATGELFF. V usage is TRBV6-1 and J usage is TRBJ2-2; no definite D call. Germline assignment: CDR1 MNHNS and CDR2 SASEGT. The ends were cut back, 7 bases at V and 4 bases at J, with 10 bases in the middle. This CDR3 is built from 13 residues.